This is a list of T cell receptor beta chains from one sample in a study of shared clonotypes between healthy human individuals. Repertoires were generated with immunoSEQ multiplex PCR, while TCRdb's copy carries only in-frame clones and drops some. The data hold about 1.5 million clones, with 95% to 99% observed a single time. Sequenced sample: naive CD4+ T cells sorted from blood. These receptors were taken from a man aged 25-45 years in good health. The CDR3 runs from the conserved cysteine through the conserved F or W. Fields, in order: V gene, CDR3 length, CDR3 protein.

TRBV11-3 15 CASSIGQVGTREQYF
TRBV7-8 14 CASSYIDFTDTQYF
TRBV5-1 13 CASSPGAANEQFF
TRBV10-3 14 CAISYDKNTGELFF
TRBV28 13 CASSEGTSLEQYF
TRBV6-5 16 CASSYSSLPNTYEQYF
TRBV7-9 12 CASSLINQPQHF
TRBV27 18 CASSLSRTSGKVNNEQFF
TRBV6-6 13 CASSRGNTYEQYF
TRBV11-1 12 CASRSGANVLTF
TRBV2 14 CASAGFVNPYEQYF
TRBV9 17 CASSAQYRTSSYNEQFF
TRBV4-3 14 CASSRGDRGYEQYF
TRBV5-1 17 CASSLPTATGGEETQYF
TRBV10-1 13 CATEDRYTGELFF
TRBV19 16 CASSTNRGRENQPQHF
TRBV9 16 CASSVVGGPRVETQYF
TRBV11-2 15 CASSVLAGGYNEQFF
TRBV7-3 14 CASSLGGMNTEAFF
TRBV5-1 17 CASSLLGTSGSWETQYF
TRBV4-1 15 CASSAIHRTDYEQYF
TRBV7-8 15 CASSQSTGTGVGYTF
TRBV7-9 14 CASSFGQKDNEQFF
TRBV7-2 14 CASSLGQIGNEQFF
TRBV7-2 13 CASSFYVSNEQFF
TRBV6-5 13 CASRAPGNNEQFF
TRBV11-3 16 CASSLDLAGVTGELFF
TRBV5-1 12 CASSLGWGEQFF
TRBV7-2 15 CASSLGAGDNDEQYF
TRBV9 15 CASSVGGKSSYEQYF
TRBV5-1 14 CASSLEGLNTEAFF
TRBV5-6 15 CASSRAGRANEKLFF
TRBV4-3 17 CASSQDARGVGTDTQYF
TRBV5-4 15 CASSIGTSGPEAQYF
TRBV10-3 12 CASKGSTDTQYF
TRBV27 16 CASSYTPQGRYNEQFF
TRBV6-1 14 CASSAKGGSYEQYF
TRBV18 14 CASSAGLSREKLFF
TRBV11-2 16 CASSTRQYPSYYEQYF
TRBV5-1 15 CASSFRDRGPDTQYF
TRBV5-1 14 CASSLLATGETQYF
TRBV5-1 16 CASSLHLTGVTDTQYF
TRBV10-1 15 CASSEFLGDTDTQYF
TRBV18 16 CASSANSLSSYNEQFF
TRBV6-1 12 CASSPGYGEQYF
TRBV6-5 15 CASSSQGAVIYEQYF
TRBV20-1 11 CSAHRQGAAFF
TRBV30 14 CAWNPRRAYNEQFF
TRBV7-9 13 CASSLFEGHEQFF
TRBV6-1 12 CASSEVVTEAFF
TRBV6-1 16 CASSVGSPAVYNEQFF
TRBV4-3 17 CASSQEGRDLARYGYTF
TRBV5-6 15 CASNLPGLATETQYF
TRBV2 15 CASSETLAGGETQYF
TRBV28 14 CASRGTSGSYEQFF
TRBV7-9 18 CASSFFPGGTGFFDEQFF
TRBV19 14 CASSIVAGSYEQYF
TRBV9 15 CASSSGGTATYEQYF
TRBV5-4 15 CASSQLAGGVHEQYF